Listed here is a single T cell receptor beta chain. Its antigen is currently unknown. The sample originates from a study of cytomegalovirus exposure and HLA in healthy donors. Use of 60 Vbeta and 13 Jbeta primers characterized the PCR. Profiled with immunoSEQ multiplex PCR; TCRdb holds only in-frame clones, not every one. With 100,000 to 150,000 clones in the sample, the ten largest clones hold under 3.5%. Donors counted as nominally healthy when sampled, yet unrecorded immune exposures were likely. Whole-study results and caveats: The study put 150 to 200 TCR beta chains on its list as cytomegalovirus-associated. A likely sequencing artifact accounted for one observed cluster of highly shared sequence variants.

Sample: PBMCs. The receptor was derived from a man aged 25 to 40 in good health and CMV-seronegative.

CDR3 amino acids: CASSITRGQGNQPQHF. The CDR3, as DNA: TGTGCCAGTAGTATAACAAGGGGACAGGGGAATCAGCCCCAGCATTTT. The chain is built from TRBV19 and TRBJ1-5; 10 bases map to TRBD1. In germline, CDR1 is LNHDA, CDR2 SQIVND (reference sequence). The CDR3 length is 16 residues. V dropped 2 bases and J dropped 4; count of bases not matched to a gene: 5.